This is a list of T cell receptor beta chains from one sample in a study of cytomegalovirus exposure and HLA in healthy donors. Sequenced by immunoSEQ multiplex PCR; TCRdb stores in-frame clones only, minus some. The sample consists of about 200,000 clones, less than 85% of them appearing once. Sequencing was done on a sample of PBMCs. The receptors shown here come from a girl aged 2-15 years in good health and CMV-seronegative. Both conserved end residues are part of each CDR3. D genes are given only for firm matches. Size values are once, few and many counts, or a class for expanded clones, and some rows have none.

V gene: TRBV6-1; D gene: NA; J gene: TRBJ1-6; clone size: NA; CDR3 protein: CASSETGYPYNSPLHF; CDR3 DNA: TGTGCCAGCAGTGAAACAGGGTACCCCTATAATTCACCCCTCCACTTT
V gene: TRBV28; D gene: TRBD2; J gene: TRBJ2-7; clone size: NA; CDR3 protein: CASSLSRGAGIYEQYF; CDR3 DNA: TGTGCCAGCAGTTTATCGCGGGGAGCGGGAATTTACGAGCAGTACTTC
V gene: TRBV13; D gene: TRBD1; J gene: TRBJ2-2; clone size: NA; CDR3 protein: CASSSGQANTGELFF; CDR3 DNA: TGTGCCAGCAGCTCGGGACAGGCAAACACCGGGGAGCTGTTTTTT
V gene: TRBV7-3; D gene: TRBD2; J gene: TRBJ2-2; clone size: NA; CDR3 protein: CASSLMRGDTGELFF; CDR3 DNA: TGTGCCAGCAGCTTAATGCGGGGGGACACCGGGGAGCTGTTTTTT
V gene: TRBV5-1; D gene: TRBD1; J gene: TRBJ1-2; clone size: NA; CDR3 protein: CASSGGQSLSNGYTF; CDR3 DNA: TGCGCCAGCAGCGGGGGACAGTCGCTTTCCAATGGCTACACCTTC
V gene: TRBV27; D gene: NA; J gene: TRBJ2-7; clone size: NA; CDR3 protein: CASSSRRGSSYEQYF; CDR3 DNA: TGTGCCAGCAGTAGCCGACGGGGTTCCTCCTACGAGCAGTACTTC
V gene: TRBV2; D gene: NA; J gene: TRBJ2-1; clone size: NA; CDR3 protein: CASISLEGFF; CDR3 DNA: TGTGCCAGCATTAGCCTTGAGGGGTTCTTC
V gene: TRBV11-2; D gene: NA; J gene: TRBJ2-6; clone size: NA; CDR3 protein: CASSLLGGSSGANVLTF; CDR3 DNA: TGTGCCAGCAGCTTGCTCGGCGGTAGCTCTGGGGCCAACGTCCTGACTTTC
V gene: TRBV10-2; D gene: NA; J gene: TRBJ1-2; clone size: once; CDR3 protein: CASSAQETGTGYTF; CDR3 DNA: TGCGCCAGCAGTGCCCAGGAGACAGGAACCGGCTACACCTTC
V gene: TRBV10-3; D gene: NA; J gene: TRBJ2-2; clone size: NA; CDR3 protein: CAISDKSDTGELFF; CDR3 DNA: TGTGCCATCAGTGATAAGTCGGACACCGGGGAGCTGTTTTTT
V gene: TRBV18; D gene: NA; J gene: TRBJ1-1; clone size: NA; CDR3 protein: CASSPYRDTEAFF; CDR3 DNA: TGTGCCAGCTCACCATACAGGGACACTGAAGCTTTCTTT
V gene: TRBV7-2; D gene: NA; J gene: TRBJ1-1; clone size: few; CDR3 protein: CASSSAVDLDLRDTEAFF; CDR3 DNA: TGTGCCAGCAGCTCTGCTGTCGATCTCGACCTGCGGGACACTGAAGCTTTCTTT
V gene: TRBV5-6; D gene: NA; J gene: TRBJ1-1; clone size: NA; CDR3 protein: CASSVRTEAFF; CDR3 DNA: TGTGCCAGCAGCGTGAGGACTGAAGCTTTCTTT
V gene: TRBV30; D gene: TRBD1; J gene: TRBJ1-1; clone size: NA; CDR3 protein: CAWSVNRDREPRPLNTEAFF; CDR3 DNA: TGTGCCTGGAGTGTTAACCGGGACAGGGAACCTCGTCCATTAAACACTGAAGCTTTCTTT
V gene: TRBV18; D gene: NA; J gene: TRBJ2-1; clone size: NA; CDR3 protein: CASSRLAGEQFF; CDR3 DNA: TGTGCCAGCTCACGGCTGGCGGGAGAGCAGTTCTTC
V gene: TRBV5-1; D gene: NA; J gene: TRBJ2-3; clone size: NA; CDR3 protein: CASSLNGIPSTDTQYF; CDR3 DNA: TGCGCCAGCAGCTTGAACGGGATTCCCAGCACAGATACGCAGTATTTT
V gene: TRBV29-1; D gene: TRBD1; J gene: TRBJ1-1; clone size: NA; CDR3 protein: CSVGDRGQGSEAFF; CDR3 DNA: TGCAGCGTGGGGGACAGGGGGCAAGGCAGTGAAGCTTTCTTT